This paragraph covers one T cell receptor beta chain sequence. The antigen is unknown. In germline, CDR1 is DFQATT, CDR2 SNEGSKA (reference sequence). This CDR3 spans 19 amino acids. The V segment lost 2 bases and the J segment 0 bases; nucleotides outside the gene matches: 15. From the 5' RACE reads, TCRdb called clonotypes with MiXCR, one entry per CDR3 protein. The profile shows around 240,000 distinct CDR3 sequences, 7% of them singletons. These data belong to a study of identical twins. Findings of the study overall: With monozygotic twins, out-of-frame TCR alpha sharing exceeded what models estimated.

These records were also assigned to another study, of yellow fever vaccine responses in identical twins.

Sample: memory (CD45RO+) T cells sorted from blood. The TCR comes from a young woman in good health. The V call is TRBV20-1, the J call TRBJ2-1, with 8 bases fitting TRBD2. The CDR3 protein is CSARSTSGEVRSSYNEQFF. Here the CDR3 DNA reads TGCAGTGCTAGAAGTACTAGCGGTGAAGTAAGGAGCTCCTACAATGAGCAGTTCTTC.